The rows below give T cell receptor beta chains drawn from one sample of a study of blood T cell repertoires in COVID-19. Some clones are missing from TCRdb's copy, which holds only in-frame ones; the method was immunoSEQ multiplex PCR. The table has over 200,000 clones, 87% seen once. Sequencing was done on a sample of peripheral blood. The receptor source for this set is a woman under 30 who had recovered from COVID-19. Each CDR3 is given with its conserved first and last residue. The D gene is left open where the match is weak. Clone size is not always given. Where it is, it says once, few, many or a class for expanded clones.

size: -; D: TRBD2; V: TRBV11-1; J: TRBJ2-3; CDR3: CASSSRLAGTDTQYF; DNA: TGTGCCAGCAGCTCCCGACTAGCGGGAACAGATACGCAGTATTTT
size: few; D: -; V: TRBV5-1; J: TRBJ2-7; CDR3: CASSFSEDSTYEQYF; DNA: TGCGCCAGCAGCTTTTCCGAGGACAGTACCTACGAGCAGTACTTC
size: -; D: -; V: TRBV9; J: TRBJ1-4; CDR3: CASSVASTNEKLFF; DNA: TGTGCCAGCAGCGTAGCTTCGACTAATGAAAAACTGTTTTTT
size: -; D: TRBD2; V: TRBV27; J: TRBJ2-7; CDR3: CASSLSPSGYEQYF; DNA: TGTGCCAGCAGTTTATCGCCTAGCGGCTACGAGCAGTACTTC
size: -; D: -; V: TRBV27; J: TRBJ1-1; CDR3: CATGGMNTEAFF; DNA: TGTGCCACTGGGGGCATGAACACTGAAGCTTTCTTT
size: -; D: -; V: TRBV5-5; J: TRBJ2-6; CDR3: CASSPSGLGTGANVLTF; DNA: TGTGCCAGCAGCCCCTCAGGGTTGGGTACTGGGGCCAACGTCCTGACTTTC
size: once; D: TRBD2; V: TRBV11-2; J: TRBJ2-5; CDR3: CASSVSSGRGETQYF; DNA: TGTGCCAGCAGCGTCTCTAGCGGGAGGGGAGAGACCCAGTACTTC
size: -; D: -; V: TRBV10-3; J: TRBJ2-1; CDR3: CAISESAEDEQFF; DNA: TGTGCCATCAGTGAGTCAGCGGAGGATGAGCAGTTCTTC
size: -; D: -; V: TRBV3-1/TRBV3-2; J: TRBJ2-7; CDR3: CASSPNHDDNSGSPSSYEQYF; DNA: TGTGCCAGCAGCCCGAACCACGACGATAACAGTGGGTCCCCGAGCTCCTACGAGCAGTACTTC
size: -; D: -; V: TRBV9; J: TRBJ1-3; CDR3: CASTPGGSTGNTIYF; DNA: TGTGCCAGCACCCCGGGAGGCTCAACTGGAAACACCATATATTTT
size: -; D: -; V: TRBV7-6; J: TRBJ2-3; CDR3: CASSRTPGERGTDTQYF; DNA: TGTGCCAGCAGCCGCACTCCCGGGGAGCGGGGCACAGATACGCAGTATTTT
size: -; D: -; V: TRBV6-5; J: TRBJ1-6; CDR3: CASSRQARSPLHF; DNA: TGTGCCAGCAGCCGACAGGCTCGATCACCCCTCCACTTT
size: -; D: TRBD1; V: TRBV27; J: TRBJ1-2; CDR3: CASSLSARGPGYTF; DNA: TGTGCCAGCAGTTTATCGGCCAGGGGGCCTGGCTACACCTTC
size: -; D: -; V: TRBV7-9; J: TRBJ1-3; CDR3: CASSPRVESGNTIYF; DNA: TGTGCCAGCAGCCCGCGGGTGGAGTCTGGAAACACCATATATTTT
size: -; D: -; V: TRBV7-9; J: TRBJ2-5; CDR3: CASSFAQSQETQYF; DNA: TGTGCCAGCAGCTTTGCACAGAGCCAAGAGACCCAGTACTTC
size: -; D: TRBD1; V: TRBV4-2; J: TRBJ1-6; CDR3: CASSPGGPLHF; DNA: TGTGCCAGCAGCCCAGGGGGGCCCCTCCACTTT
size: -; D: -; V: TRBV2; J: TRBJ1-3; CDR3: CASSAGGSGHTIYF; DNA: TGTGCCAGCAGTGCCGGGGGGAGTGGACACACCATATATTTT
size: -; D: -; V: TRBV4-3; J: TRBJ1-2; CDR3: CASSQVRTPLLVYGYGYTF; DNA: TGCGCCAGCAGCCAAGTTCGCACCCCGCTTTTAGTGTATGGCTATGGCTACACCTTC
size: -; D: -; V: TRBV5-4; J: TRBJ1-1; CDR3: CASSRVGSSTEAFF; DNA: TGTGCCAGCAGCCGGGTCGGATCGAGCACTGAAGCTTTCTTT
size: -; D: -; V: TRBV24-1; J: TRBJ2-1; CDR3: CATSDGRSSYNEQFF; DNA: TGTGCCACCAGTGATGGCAGAAGCTCCTACAATGAGCAGTTCTTC
size: -; D: -; V: TRBV11-2; J: TRBJ1-1; CDR3: CASSQLGQYTEAFF; DNA: TGTGCCAGCAGCCAACTAGGACAGTACACTGAAGCTTTCTTT
size: -; D: -; V: TRBV19; J: TRBJ2-3; CDR3: CASSISTRAYTDTQYF; DNA: TGTGCCAGTAGTATTTCCACCAGGGCTTACACAGATACGCAGTATTTT
size: -; D: TRBD2; V: TRBV10-2; J: TRBJ2-3; CDR3: CASSMLAGSTDTQYF; DNA: TGCGCCAGCAGTATGCTAGCGGGAAGCACAGATACGCAGTATTTT
size: -; D: TRBD1; V: TRBV3-1/TRBV3-2; J: TRBJ1-1; CDR3: CASSHRDSLTEAFF; DNA: TGTGCCAGCAGCCACCGGGACAGCCTCACTGAAGCTTTCTTT
size: -; D: -; V: TRBV12-3/TRBV12-4; J: TRBJ1-2; CDR3: CASSWNRDLGYTF; DNA: TGTGCCAGCAGTTGGAACAGGGACCTCGGCTACACCTTC
size: -; D: -; V: TRBV4-3; J: TRBJ2-7; CDR3: CASSQDDGVGSYEQYF; DNA: TGCGCCAGCAGCCAAGATGACGGGGTCGGCTCCTACGAGCAGTACTTC
size: -; D: -; V: TRBV7-9; J: TRBJ2-7; CDR3: CASSRDFDQLYF; DNA: TGTGCCAGCAGCCGTGACTTTGACCAATTGTACTTC
size: -; D: -; V: TRBV27; J: TRBJ1-5; CDR3: CASSNVGRGQPQHF; DNA: TGTGCCAGCAGTAATGTGGGGAGGGGTCAGCCCCAGCATTTT
size: -; D: TRBD1; V: TRBV6-2/TRBV6-3; J: TRBJ1-5; CDR3: CASSPPGQGYQPQHF; DNA: TGTGCCAGCAGTCCCCCGGGACAGGGCTATCAGCCCCAGCATTTT
size: -; D: TRBD2; V: TRBV19; J: TRBJ2-3; CDR3: CASSIQAGDFTDTQYF; DNA: TGTGCCAGTAGTATACAAGCGGGAGATTTCACAGATACGCAGTATTTT
size: few; D: TRBD2; V: TRBV27; J: TRBJ2-1; CDR3: CASRSAGGLDNEQFF; DNA: TGTGCCAGCAGATCAGCGGGGGGCCTCGACAATGAGCAGTTCTTC
size: -; D: TRBD2; V: TRBV29-1; J: TRBJ2-1; CDR3: CSVDRDGGLAGYNEQFF; DNA: TGCAGCGTTGACAGGGACGGAGGACTAGCGGGGTACAATGAGCAGTTCTTC
size: -; D: -; V: TRBV6-4; J: TRBJ2-3; CDR3: CASSETISTDTQYF; DNA: TGTGCCAGCAGTGAGACTATAAGCACAGATACGCAGTATTTT
size: -; D: TRBD2; V: TRBV6-2/TRBV6-3; J: TRBJ2-7; CDR3: CASSYGAGTSGRQVHF; DNA: TGTGCCAGCAGTTACGGGGCCGGGACTAGCGGGAGACAGGTGCACTTC
size: -; D: TRBD1; V: TRBV11-3; J: TRBJ2-5; CDR3: CASSSGQGLQETQYF; DNA: TGTGCCAGCAGCTCGGGACAGGGCCTCCAAGAGACCCAGTACTTC
size: many; D: TRBD1; V: TRBV6-2/TRBV6-3; J: TRBJ2-7; CDR3: CASSYRQGLEQYF; DNA: TGTGCCAGCAGTTACCGACAGGGTTTGGAGCAGTACTTC
size: -; D: -; V: TRBV2; J: TRBJ2-1; CDR3: CASSDNGDEQFF; DNA: TGTGCCAGCAGTGATAACGGGGATGAGCAGTTCTTC
size: -; D: TRBD1; V: TRBV7-8; J: TRBJ2-3; CDR3: CASSLPGQGITDTQYF; DNA: TGTGCCAGCAGCTTACCGGGACAGGGGATAACAGATACGCAGTATTTT
size: -; D: -; V: TRBV7-9; J: TRBJ2-3; CDR3: CASSDRGTFSDTQYF; DNA: TGTGCCAGCAGCGACCGTGGGACTTTCTCAGATACGCAGTATTTT
size: few; D: -; V: TRBV4-1; J: TRBJ2-5; CDR3: CASSPYTGSRTQYF; DNA: TGCGCCAGCAGCCCCTACACCGGGTCCCGGACCCAGTACTTC
size: -; D: -; V: TRBV27; J: TRBJ2-7; CDR3: CASSLDSPGVDEQYF; DNA: TGTGCCAGCAGTCTAGACAGTCCTGGAGTAGACGAGCAGTACTTC
size: -; D: -; V: TRBV3-1/TRBV3-2; J: TRBJ2-7; CDR3: CASSQRAREQYF; DNA: TGTGCCAGCAGCCAACGCGCGCGCGAGCAGTACTTC
size: once; D: -; V: TRBV5-4; J: TRBJ2-3; CDR3: CASSLARLDTQYF; DNA: TGTGCCAGCAGCTTGGCCAGGCTGGATACGCAGTATTTT
size: -; D: -; V: TRBV4-1; J: TRBJ2-7; CDR3: CASSQHYPSYEQYF; DNA: TGCGCCAGCAGCCAACACTACCCGTCCTACGAGCAGTACTTC
size: -; D: TRBD2; V: TRBV4-3; J: TRBJ2-1; CDR3: CASSQDRTSGPAYNEQFF; DNA: TGCGCCAGCAGCCAAGATAGGACTAGCGGGCCCGCCTACAATGAGCAGTTCTTC
size: once; D: -; V: TRBV7-9; J: TRBJ2-3; CDR3: CASIPHGDTQYF; DNA: TGTGCCAGCATTCCACATGGAGATACGCAGTATTTT
size: -; D: -; V: TRBV5-4; J: TRBJ1-2; CDR3: CASSSGQFYGYTF; DNA: TGTGCCAGCAGCTCCGGACAGTTTTATGGCTACACCTTC
size: -; D: TRBD2; V: TRBV7-2; J: TRBJ2-5; CDR3: CASSLGRGAGGQGTQYF; DNA: TGTGCCAGCAGCTTAGGGCGTGGGGCGGGAGGTCAGGGGACCCAGTACTTC
size: -; D: TRBD1; V: TRBV19; J: TRBJ1-2; CDR3: CASTLTGGNYGYTF; DNA: TGTGCCAGTACTCTGACAGGGGGGAACTATGGCTACACCTTC
size: few; D: -; V: TRBV21-1; J: TRBJ1-5; CDR3: CASSKFGNQPQHF; DNA: TGTGCCAGCAGCAAATTCGGCAATCAGCCCCAGCATTTT
size: -; D: TRBD2; V: TRBV5-1; J: TRBJ2-7; CDR3: CASSGGSRFYEQYF; DNA: TGCGCCAGCAGTGGCGGGAGTAGATTTTACGAGCAGTACTTC
size: -; D: TRBD1; V: TRBV12-5; J: TRBJ2-7; CDR3: CASGSGQGSYEQYF; DNA: TGTGCTAGTGGATCTGGACAGGGTTCCTACGAGCAGTACTTC
size: -; D: -; V: TRBV6-2/TRBV6-3; J: TRBJ1-1; CDR3: CASSYDPDTEAFF; DNA: TGTGCCAGCAGTTATGATCCAGACACTGAAGCTTTCTTT